This T cell receptor (beta chain) originates from a study of T cell responses to AZD1222 COVID-19 vaccine. V lost 3 bases and J 1 base, leaving 14 bases between the germline ends. The CDR3 is made up of 16 amino acids. Germline CDR1 and CDR2: KGHSH and LQKENI. The protocol was immunoSEQ multiplex PCR, while the TCRdb copy is restricted to in-frame clones and leaves out a portion. This sample has 65,000 to 70,000 clones; around four fifths occur once, and the top ten carry about 5.6%. Study conclusions and caveats: Vaccination with two AZD1222 doses was followed by a rise in Spike-specific TCR breadth and depth. Of the AZD1222 recipients, only 5 or 6 were seropositive at baseline.

On this clone: The antigen is undetermined.

The material was peripheral blood, obtained on day 0 of AZD1222 vaccination. This sequence joins TRBV18 and TRBJ2-3; D possibly matches TRBD1 or TRBD2 (6 bases each). The sequence was obtained from an adult in good health. The CDR3 nucleotides are TGTGCCAGCTCACCTCAGGGAGGACAGCGCACAGATACGCAGTATTTT. It translates to CASSPQGGQRTDTQYF.